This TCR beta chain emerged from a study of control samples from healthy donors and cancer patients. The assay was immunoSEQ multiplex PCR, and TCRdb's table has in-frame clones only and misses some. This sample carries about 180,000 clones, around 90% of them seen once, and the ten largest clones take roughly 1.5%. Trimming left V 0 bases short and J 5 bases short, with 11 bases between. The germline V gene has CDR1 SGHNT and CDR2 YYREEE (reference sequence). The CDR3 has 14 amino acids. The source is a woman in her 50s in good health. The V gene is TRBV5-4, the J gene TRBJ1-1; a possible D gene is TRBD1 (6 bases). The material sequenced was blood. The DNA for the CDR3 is TGTGCCAGCAGCTTGGCTACAGGGTTTACTGAAGCTTTCTTT. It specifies CASSLATGFTEAFF.